These 29 T cell receptor beta chains were all obtained from the same sample, sequenced in a study of shared clonotypes between healthy human individuals. Produced via immunoSEQ multiplex PCR; TCRdb's table is partial and in-frame only. The top ten hold about 1.8% of the sample, which has 640,000 or so clones, 72% seen once. The sample consisted of memory CD4+ T cells sorted from blood. Regarding subset: CD45RA-negative fraction. Every receptor here comes from a woman aged 25-40 years in good health.

This rearrangement joins TRBV27 to TRBJ2-1, with a weak D call TRBD2 (6 bases). Trimming removed 2 bases at V and 9 bases at J, with 17 bases between. The CDR3 runs 15 residues. From germline, CDR1 is MNHEY and CDR2 SMNVEV (reference sequence). The CDR3 bases are TGTGCCAGCAGTTTAACGACTAGGGCCCCGGGTGAGCAGTTCTTC. Protein product: CASSLTTRAPGEQFF.

The rearrangement uses TRBV5-1 and TRBJ2-1; TRBD2 agrees at 7 bases. The CDR3 is 12 amino acids. CDR1 is SGHRS, CDR2 YFSETQ, per germline. After removal of 1 base from V and 16 bases from J, the junction contained 8 bases not matched to a gene. For the CDR3, the DNA is TGCGCCAGCAGCTTGTTGGCGGGAGTAAGCTTCTTC. The encoded protein is CASSLLAGVSFF.

The chain recombines TRBV11-2 with TRBJ2-4; 13 bases map to TRBD2. CDR3 size: 15 residues. V trimming: 4 bases; J trimming: 6 bases; junction bases outside the gene matches: 3. Germline V lookup: CDR1 SGHAT, CDR2 FQNNGV. CDR3 coding DNA: TGTGCCAGCAGCTCAGGACTAGCGGGAGTAAACATTCAGTACTTC. Residues: CASSSGLAGVNIQYF.

As concerns this clone: It differs at one base from a far larger clone, so likely a read error. The chain has TRBV4-3 and TRBJ1-2; no clear D gene. V dropped 5 bases and J dropped 5 bases, with 9 bases sitting between them. This CDR3 comprises 12 residues. The germline V gene has CDR1 LGHNA and CDR2 YSLEER. The DNA for the CDR3 is TGCGCCAGCAGCTTGCGGGGATATGGCTACACCTTC. Amino acid sequence: CASSLRGYGYTF.

This chain connects TRBV7-9 to TRBJ1-1; possibly TRBD1 for D (5 bases). The CDR3 sequence is 13 residues long. V was cut by 6 bases and J by 2 bases, with 10 bases left in between. The V gene's germline CDR1 is SEHNR and CDR2 FQNEAQ (reference sequence). In DNA form, the CDR3 reads TGTGCCAGCAGATGGGGACTCAACACTGAAGCTTTCTTT. It specifies CASRWGLNTEAFF.

The chain employs TRBV9 and TRBJ1-3; TRBD1 matches 9 bases. CDR1 is SGDLS and CDR2 is YYNGEE in the germline V gene. The V and J ends lost 4 bases and 2 bases, in that order; junction bases with no gene match: 4. The CDR3 runs 15 residues. CDR3 bases: TGTGCCAGCAGCCCACGACAGGGGGCTGGAAACACCATATATTTT. Translation: CASSPRQGAGNTIYF.

CDR3 sequence reads: CASTYDRVTGELFF. Here the CDR3 DNA reads TGTGCCAGCACCTATGACAGGGTTACCGGGGAGCTGTTTTTT. The J gene is TRBJ2-2, the V gene TRBV5-6; 7 bases fit TRBD1. Germline CDR1 SGHDT, CDR2 YYEEEE. The CDR3 contains 14 residues. With 6 bases clipped from V and 5 bases from J, the junction kept 7 bases outside the gene matches.

This clone was recorded many times. The chain recombines TRBV14 with TRBJ1-3, with D tentatively TRBD1 (6 bases). From germline, CDR1 is SGHDN and CDR2 FVKESK. The CDR3 has 13 residues. V shed 4 bases and J shed 6 bases, with 10 bases lying between them. The CDR3 sequence: CASSLAGENTIYF. Here the CDR3 DNA reads TGTGCCAGCAGCCTGGCAGGGGAAAACACCATATATTTT.

This sequence joins TRBV5-5 and TRBJ1-2; no clear D gene. From germline, CDR1 is SGHKS and CDR2 YYEKEE (reference sequence). The V and J ends lost 4 bases and 3 bases respectively, with 13 bases between them. The CDR3 is 14 amino acids. The CDR3 coding sequence is TGTGCCAGCAGCCCCGATATCGGCGACTATGGCTACACCTTC. This gives the protein CASSPDIGDYGYTF.

The chain uses TRBV11-3 and TRBJ2-1; D is unclear. V was shortened by 0 bases and J by 10 bases, with 13 bases between the two germline ends. Germline lookup yields CDR1 SGHNT and CDR2 YENEEA. CDR3 size: 14 residues. This chain's CDR3 is CASSLDQGLNEQFF. In DNA, the CDR3 is TGTGCCAGCAGCTTAGATCAAGGGCTGAACGAGCAGTTCTTC.

The V gene is TRBV18, the J gene TRBJ2-3; TRBD2 aligns across 14 bases. The CDR3 is 18 amino acids. In germline, CDR1 is KGHSH, CDR2 LQKENI. The V gene end was trimmed by 2 bases and the J gene end by 7 bases; junction bases not matched to a gene: 11. The CDR3 region has the DNA TGTGCCAGCTCACCAGGGACTAGCGGGAGAGGCCGTGCGTATACGCAGTATTTT. Its translation: CASSPGTSGRGRAYTQYF.

The chain uses TRBV6-1 and TRBJ1-5; D is unclear. The CDR3 has 14 amino acids. Trimming took off 8 bases at V and 3 bases at J, with 14 bases between the two ends. Germline V gives CDR1 MNHNS, CDR2 SASEGT. CDR3: CASVPRGFNQPQHF. As DNA, the CDR3 is TGTGCCAGCGTCCCCCGGGGTTTCAATCAGCCCCAGCATTTT.

The rearrangement uses TRBV5-1 and TRBJ2-1, with a weak D call TRBD1 (5 bases). The CDR3 has 12 amino acids. Germline lookup yields CDR1 SGHRS and CDR2 YFSETQ. The V end was cut by 0 bases, the J end by 7 bases, with 5 bases between. Here the CDR3 DNA reads TGCGCCAGCAGCTTGGAGGGGAATGAGCAGTTCTTC. Its protein is CASSLEGNEQFF.

In its sample, this clone was seen a few times. V usage is TRBV4-1 and J usage is TRBJ1-2, with a possible D match to TRBD1 (6 bases). CDR1 is MGHRA and CDR2 is YSYEKL in the germline V gene. The V gene lost 4 bases and the J gene lost 5 bases, with 20 bases spanning the gap. There are 16 residues in the CDR3. The CDR3: CASSPEANRVSYGYTF. CDR3 nucleotide sequence: TGCGCCAGCAGCCCGGAGGCCAACAGGGTATCATATGGCTACACCTTC.

The chain carries TRBV5-7 and TRBJ2-3; 8 positions match TRBD1. TRBV5-7 is recorded as an ORF, its role being uncertain. The CDR3 runs 16 residues. V dropped 4 bases and J dropped 4; count of bases not matched to a gene: 11. The CDR3 DNA follows: TGTGCCAGCAGCATAAACGGACAGGGATCATCAGATACGCAGTATTTT. Amino acid sequence: CASSINGQGSSDTQYF.

This clone turned up a few times. This sample includes further DNA sequences coding for the same CDR3. The chain uses TRBV27 and TRBJ1-5; TRBD1 aligns across 8 bases. The ends lost 4 bases at V and 5 bases at J; junction bases unmatched: 4. The germline V gene encodes CDR1 MNHEY and CDR2 SMNVEV (reference sequence). This CDR3 has 14 residues. The CDR3 nucleotides are TGTGCCAGCAGTTCCGGACAGGGCGATCAGCCCCAGCATTTT. This gives the protein CASSSGQGDQPQHF.

This clone was detected a few times. V usage is TRBV9 and J usage is TRBJ2-7, with TRBD1 matching 7 bases. In germline, CDR1 is SGDLS, CDR2 YYNGEE. V shed 4 bases, J shed 0 bases, and the junction held 4 bases outside the gene matches. The CDR3 totals 14 residues. For the CDR3, the DNA is TGTGCCAGCAGCCGACGACAGGGCTCCTACGAGCAGTACTTC. Its translation is CASSRRQGSYEQYF.

This chain joins TRBV7-2 and TRBJ1-2; TRBD1 aligns across 7 bases. Germline V gives CDR1 SGHTA, CDR2 FQGNSA. The CDR3 is 17 amino acids. Unmatched junction bases numbered 17, after V lost 4 bases and J lost 6 bases. CDR3 sequence: CASSSHIDGGRGDGYTF. CDR3 coding DNA: TGTGCCAGCAGCTCCCACATAGATGGAGGCAGGGGGGATGGCTACACCTTC.

This sequence joins TRBV27 and TRBJ1-1; D not resolved. This CDR3 contains 14 residues. CDR1 and CDR2 (germline): MNHEY, SMNVEV (reference sequence). Trimming took 5 bases from V and 7 from J, leaving 17 bases between them. The DNA for the CDR3 is TGTGCCAGCAGTCTGAATTCCCTGAGTAGTGAAGCTTTCTTT. This codes for CASSLNSLSSEAFF.

V and J are TRBV19 and TRBJ2-7, with D possibly TRBD1 on 5 matching bases. The V end was cut by 3 bases, the J end by 6 bases, with 9 bases between. CDR1 and CDR2 (germline): LNHDA, SQIVND (reference sequence). The CDR3 sequence is 12 residues long. The CDR3 DNA follows: TGTGCCAGTAGTATCGCAGGGTCCGAGCAGTACTTC. Translation gives CASSIAGSEQYF.

This chain uses TRBV28 with TRBJ2-7, with D unclear. The V and J ends lost 7 bases and 3 bases respectively, with 19 bases between them. The CDR3 runs to 15 residues. Per germline, CDR1 MDHEN and CDR2 SYDVKM. This CDR3 is CASTQPASRNYEQYF. CDR3 nucleotide sequence: TGTGCCAGCACTCAGCCGGCCAGCCGGAACTACGAGCAGTACTTC.

The rearrangement joins TRBV2 to TRBJ1-2; 8 bases match TRBD1. The CDR3 is made up of 13 amino acids. Germline lookup yields CDR1 SNHLY and CDR2 FYNNEI. With V trimmed by 6 bases and J by 7 bases, 7 bases remained unmatched. CDR3 DNA sequence: TGTGCCAGCAGGTGGACAGGGCAAGGTGGCTACACCTTC. Translation gives CASRWTGQGGYTF. The entire variable domain, with the rest obtained from reference TRBV2 and TRBJ1-2, is as follows: EPEVTQTPSHQVTQMGQEVILRCVPISNHLYFYWYRQILGQKVEFLVSFYNNEISEKSEIFDDQFSVERPDGSNFTLKIRSTKLEDSAMYFCASRWTGQGGYTFGSGTRLTVV.

The V gene is TRBV27, the J gene TRBJ2-7, with unresolved D. From germline, CDR1 is MNHEY and CDR2 SMNVEV (reference sequence). Trimming removed 6 bases at V and 0 bases at J, with 15 bases between. The CDR3 sequence is 15 residues long. The CDR3: CASRYMVGSSYEQYF. CDR3 bases: TGTGCCAGCAGGTACATGGTGGGTAGCTCCTACGAGCAGTACTTC.

The rearrangement joins TRBV10-2 to TRBJ2-2; D not certain. The V gene's germline CDR1 is WSHSY and CDR2 SAAADI. Between the trimmed V and J ends, which lost 6 bases and 4 bases, there was a span of 15 bases. The CDR3 is made up of 15 amino acids. CDR3 nucleotides: TGCGCCAGCAGCCGGACCAGCCGAGGCACCGGGGAGCTGTTTTTT. Translation: CASSRTSRGTGELFF.

The chain joins TRBV18 to TRBJ2-7, with 8 bases that match TRBD1. This CDR3 comprises 14 residues. Trimming removed 5 bases from V and 3 bases from J; junction bases left unmatched: 6. The V gene's germline CDR1 is KGHSH and CDR2 LQKENI. This chain's CDR3 is CASSRVDRGYEQYF. The DNA for the CDR3 is TGTGCCAGCTCAAGAGTAGACAGGGGCTACGAGCAGTACTTC.

The V and J genes are TRBV27 and TRBJ2-7; TRBD2 matches at 8 bases. J was trimmed by 3 bases and V by 0 bases; bases with no gene match: 4. Germline V CDR1 and CDR2: MNHEY, SMNVEV (reference sequence). This CDR3 comprises 15 residues. In DNA form, the CDR3 reads TGTGCCAGCAGTTTATCGCCAGCGGGAGACTACGAGCAGTACTTC. Translation: CASSLSPAGDYEQYF.

The chain links TRBV5-1 to TRBJ1-1; 11 positions agree with TRBD1. The CDR3 spans 14 residues. Trimming at V came to 4 bases and at J to 10 bases, leaving 9 bases not matched to a gene. Per germline, CDR1 SGHRS and CDR2 YFSETQ. The CDR3 loop is CASSSGTGGLRAFF. The CDR3 bases are TGCGCCAGCAGCAGCGGGACAGGGGGTCTGCGAGCTTTCTTT.

CDR3 amino acids: CASSGGGGPGVGLFF. The CDR3 DNA reads TGTGCCAGCAGCGGTGGGGGGGGCCCTGGAGTAGGACTGTTTTTT. The chain combines TRBV6-4 with TRBJ1-4; maybe TRBD1 (6 bases). V shed 6 bases and J shed 13 bases, with 24 bases lying between them. CDR1 and CDR2 (germline): MRHNA, SNTAGT. The CDR3 runs 15 residues.

Of note for this clone: The sample has other DNA sequences that encode this CDR3 too. The V and J genes are TRBV5-1 and TRBJ2-7; 7 nucleotides line up with TRBD1. This CDR3 contains 13 residues. J gave up 3 bases and V 4 bases, and 4 bases lay outside the gene matches. The germline V gene has CDR1 SGHRS and CDR2 YFSETQ. CDR3 DNA sequence: TGCGCCAGCAGCCCAGGGACAGTCTACGAGCAGTACTTC. It translates to CASSPGTVYEQYF. Drawing the rest from reference TRBV5-1 and TRBJ2-7, the complete variable domain is KAGVTQTPRYLIKTRGQQVTLSCSPISGHRSVSWYQQTPGQGLQFLFEYFSETQRNKGNFPGRFSGRQFSNSRSEMNVSTLELGDSALYLCASSPGTVYEQYFGPGTRLTVT.